One and the same sample provided the 28 T cell receptor beta chains below, sequenced in a study of blood T cell repertoires in COVID-19 (dated by TCRdb to the early 2020s). Preparation of the library involved the immunoSEQ multiplex PCR assay. Held by TCRdb, this immuneACCESS table contains in-frame sequences only and omits some clones. Under half of the omission traces to an unresolved V gene where checked; the cause of the rest is unknown. The sample table records under 200,000 clones; roughly 84% of these occur just once. Approximately 1% of the sample is in the top ten clones. Material for sequencing was peripheral blood. All receptors derive from a middle-aged man with acute or convalescent COVID-19.

This clone was seen only a few times. The chain couples TRBV28 to TRBJ1-2; D unclear. From germline, CDR1 is MDHEN and CDR2 SYDVKM. This CDR3 has 16 residues. V lost 4 bases to trimming and J lost 2 bases, with 17 bases between them. The CDR3 reads CASSSPLASYNYGYTF. The CDR3, as DNA: TGTGCCAGCAGTTCCCCCCTTGCTTCCTACAACTATGGCTACACCTTC.

The gene calls are TRBV12-3 or TRBV12-4 and TRBJ1-2; D gene unclear. Trimming pared 5 bases from V and 8 bases from J, leaving 15 bases between. The CDR3 is 13 residues long. The chain's CDR3 is CASSLTEGFGYTF. The DNA of the CDR3 is TGTGCCAGCAGTCTGACGGAGGGCTTCGGCTACACCTTC.

The chain employs TRBV27 and TRBJ1-2; D remains ambiguous. Germline V lookup: CDR1 MNHEY, CDR2 SMNVEV (reference sequence). The V end lost 1 base, the J end lost 4 bases, and 10 bases lay between the germline ends. The CDR3 runs to 14 residues. The CDR3 loop is CASSLYPGAYGYTF. In nucleotides, the CDR3 is TGTGCCAGCAGTTTATATCCTGGAGCCTATGGCTACACCTTC.

This clone was observed a single time. This chain connects TRBV19 to TRBJ2-6; tentatively, D is TRBD2 (6 bases). Trimming pared 5 bases from V and 0 bases from J, leaving 14 bases between. Germline lookup yields CDR1 LNHDA and CDR2 SQIVND (reference sequence). The CDR3 is 17 amino acids. In DNA form, the CDR3 reads TGTGCCAGTAGTGGCGGGGCGGTAAGCTCTGGGGCCAACGTCCTGACTTTC. This translates into CASSGGAVSSGANVLTF.

The chain joins TRBV10-3 to TRBJ2-3, with D tentatively TRBD1 (6 bases). Germline V gene sequence: CDR1 ENHRY, CDR2 SYGVKD. V was trimmed by 5 bases and J by 2 bases, leaving 11 bases between them. This CDR3 contains 14 residues. CDR3 bases: TGTGCCATCAGTCCCGGGACATCCACAGATACGCAGTATTTT. It translates to CAISPGTSTDTQYF.

The V gene is TRBV6-5, the J gene TRBJ1-1; 10 nucleotides align to TRBD1. The germline V gene encodes CDR1 MNHEY and CDR2 SVGAGI. J lost 10 bases, V lost 7 bases, and 3 bases had no gene match. This CDR3 is 11 amino acids long. The CDR3 DNA sequence: TGTGCCAGCAACGGACAGGGGGGAGCTTTCTTT. As protein: CASNGQGGAFF.

The chain is built from TRBV30 and TRBJ1-2; D is ambiguous. Germline V CDR1 and CDR2: GTSNPN, SVGIG (reference sequence). CDR3 length equals 14 residues. Trimming removed 1 base at V and 6 bases at J, with 15 bases between. DNA of the CDR3: TGTGCCTGGAGTGCCGACTTAGCCACCCATGGCTACACCTTC. Its translation: CAWSADLATHGYTF.

The chain couples TRBV7-7 to TRBJ2-7; D unclear. V was shortened by 2 bases and J by 2 bases, with 16 bases between the two germline ends. Germline lookup yields CDR1 SSHAT and CDR2 FNYEAQ (reference sequence). The length of the CDR3 is 16 residues. DNA for the CDR3: TGTGCCAGCAGCTTAATGCCCCCTTTGCGGACCTACGAGCAGTACTTC. Its protein is CASSLMPPLRTYEQYF. Together with reference TRBV7-7 and TRBJ2-7, the CDR3 gives the full variable domain: GAGVSQSPRYKVTKRGQDVTLRCDPISSHATLYWYQQALGQGPEFLTYFNYEAQPDKSGLPSDRFSAERPEGSISTLTIQRTEQRDSAMYRCASSLMPPLRTYEQYFGPGTRLTVT.

Only one count was recorded for this clone. V gene TRBV5-1 combines with J gene TRBJ1-4; 8 bases are shared with TRBD1. In germline, CDR1 is SGHRS, CDR2 YFSETQ. This CDR3 comprises 15 residues. Germline trimming cut 0 bases from V and 10 bases from J; bases unmatched to any gene: 8. As DNA, the CDR3 is TGCGCCAGCAGCTTGGAGTCAGGGGGCGCGTCAAAACTGTTTTTT. This sequence encodes CASSLESGGASKLFF.

This clone was counted once. The chain combines TRBV7-6 with TRBJ1-6, with 9 bases matching TRBD1. The trim removed 4 bases at V and 6 bases at J, leaving 1 base unmatched. There are 14 residues in the CDR3. Looked up from germline, CDR1 is SGHVS and CDR2 is FNYEAQ. CDR3 protein: CASSSGQGNSPLHF. The CDR3 DNA reads TGTGCCAGCAGCTCGGGACAGGGTAATTCACCCCTCCACTTT.

There are a few counts of this clone. The gene calls are TRBV28 and TRBJ1-2; D uncertain. The CDR3 has 13 residues. The V end was cut by 2 bases, the J end by 4 bases, with 8 bases between. Germline V gives CDR1 MDHEN, CDR2 SYDVKM. The CDR3 nucleotides are TGTGCCAGCAGTTTAAACCCAGTCTATGGCTACACCTTC. As protein: CASSLNPVYGYTF.

A single count supports this clone. CDR3 nucleotides: TGCAGCGTTGAAGCACCGAGCTCTGGGGCCAACGTCCTGACTTTC. Amino acid sequence: CSVEAPSSGANVLTF. V gene TRBV29-1 combines with J gene TRBJ2-6; the D is unclear. Per germline, CDR1 SQVTM and CDR2 ANQGSEA. Trimming took 1 base from V and 0 from J, leaving 7 bases between them. The CDR3 contains 15 residues.

The chain has TRBV2 and TRBJ1-5, with D unresolved. V lost 5 bases and J 6 bases, leaving 29 bases between the germline ends. Germline V gene sequence: CDR1 SNHLY, CDR2 FYNNEI. This CDR3 has 19 residues. The CDR3 nucleotides are TGTGCCAGCAGTTTCCGATCAAGCTCGCATTTGGCATCGGGTCAGCCCCAGCATTTT. Amino acid sequence: CASSFRSSSHLASGQPQHF.

This CDR3 reads CASSPEDRAISDTQYF. In nucleotides, the CDR3 is TGTGCCAGCTCACCAGAAGACAGGGCGATTTCAGATACGCAGTATTTT. This chain links TRBV18 with TRBJ2-3; 7 bases line up with TRBD1. In germline, CDR1 is KGHSH, CDR2 LQKENI. With 2 bases clipped from V and 4 bases from J, the junction kept 9 bases outside the gene matches. CDR3 length: 16 residues.

The CDR3 loop reads CASSLRDNGGYTF. The CDR3 DNA reads as TGTGCCAGCAGTTTGAGGGACAATGGGGGCTACACCTTC. The chain links TRBV27 to TRBJ1-2; possibly TRBD1 for D (6 bases). Trimming took 3 bases from V and 8 from J, leaving 13 bases between them. Germline assignment: CDR1 MNHEY and CDR2 SMNVEV (reference sequence). The CDR3 loop spans 13 amino acids.

The rearrangement joins TRBV29-1 to TRBJ2-7, with D tentatively TRBD1 (5 bases). The germline gives CDR1 SQVTM, CDR2 ANQGSEA. V was trimmed by 3 bases and J by 0 bases, leaving 12 bases between them. The CDR3 runs 14 residues. CDR3 bases: TGCAGCGTTGACTTAGGGGCCTCCTCCTACGAGCAGTACTTC. Protein: CSVDLGASSYEQYF.

This clone was counted a few times. The chain combines TRBV24-1 with TRBJ2-5; 8 bases are a match to TRBD1. Germline V CDR1 and CDR2: KGHDR, SFDVKD. The CDR3 spans 15 residues. V dropped 3 bases and J dropped 1; count of bases not matched to a gene: 3. In DNA, the CDR3 is TGTGCCACCAGTGATAACGGACAGGGCCAAGAGACCCAGTACTTC. It translates to CATSDNGQGQETQYF.

This clone was detected only a few times. The chain couples TRBV3-1 (or the pseudogene TRBV3-2) to TRBJ2-3, with 8 positions matching TRBD2. CDR3 length equals 17 residues. The germline gives CDR1 LGHDT, CDR2 YNNKEL (reference sequence). J gave up 2 bases and V 6 bases, and 13 bases lay outside the gene matches. The CDR3 here is CASRETAGAGHTDTQYF. The CDR3 nucleotides are TGTGCCAGCAGAGAAACAGCGGGGGCGGGACACACAGATACGCAGTATTTT.

This clone was observed a few times. The chain recombines TRBV18 with TRBJ2-5; D not resolved. This CDR3 is built from 14 residues. V gave up 1 base and J gave up 1 base, with 7 bases separating them. Germline CDR1 KGHSH, CDR2 LQKENI. For the CDR3, the DNA is TGTGCCAGCTCACCACTGAGAGTCCAAGAGACCCAGTACTTC. Translating it yields CASSPLRVQETQYF.

The genes are TRBV30 and TRBJ2-5; D is unclear. Germline CDR1 is GTSNPN and CDR2 is SVGIG (reference sequence). The ends were cut back, 6 bases at V and 4 bases at J, with 9 bases in the middle. This CDR3 contains 11 residues. The CDR3 is CACETRETQYF. The CDR3 bases are TGTGCCTGTGAGACAAGAGAGACCCAGTACTTC.

A note on this clone: Other DNA sequences in the sample encode the same CDR3. The chain recombines TRBV28 with TRBJ1-6, with D perhaps matching TRBD1 (5 bases). Per the germline V gene, CDR1 is MDHEN and CDR2 is SYDVKM. The CDR3 totals 12 residues. V lost 9 bases to trimming and J lost 7 bases, with 10 bases between them. The CDR3 loop reads CASTRVNSPLHF. The CDR3 bases are TGTGCCAGTACCAGGGTGAATTCACCCCTCCACTTT. The entire variable domain, with the rest obtained from reference TRBV28 and TRBJ1-6, is as follows: DVKVTQSSRYLVKRTGEKVFLECVQDMDHENMFWYRQDPGLGLRLIYFSYDVKMKEKGDIPEGYSVSREKKERFSLILESASTNQTSMYLCASTRVNSPLHFGNGTRLTVT.

J is TRBJ1-6 and V is TRBV6-1; TRBD1 aligns across 10 bases. Per germline, CDR1 MNHNS and CDR2 SASEGT. V was clipped by 4 bases and J by 0 bases; unmatched bases: 6. The CDR3 spans 18 residues. As DNA, the CDR3 is TGTGCCAGCAGTGCCCCTCGGACAGGGGGCTCCTATAATTCACCCCTCCACTTT. Its translation is CASSAPRTGGSYNSPLHF.

The chain combines TRBV7-2 with TRBJ2-3; TRBD2 is a possible D gene (7 bases). Trimming pared 1 base from V and 4 bases from J, leaving 15 bases between. Per the germline V gene, CDR1 is SGHTA and CDR2 is FQGNSA. The CDR3 is made up of 16 amino acids. The CDR3 DNA sequence: TGTGCCAGCAGCTTAGTTGGTGGGGGGGCGGCAGATACGCAGTATTTT. Translation gives CASSLVGGGAADTQYF.

The chain links TRBV4-3 to TRBJ2-1, with a weak D call TRBD1 (5 bases). The V end was cut by 0 bases, the J end by 6 bases, with 12 bases between. The CDR3 covers 15 residues. Germline values: CDR1 LGHNA, CDR2 YSLEER. The CDR3 reads CASSQEGQRINEQFF. The CDR3 nucleotides read TGCGCCAGCAGCCAAGAGGGGCAGCGCATCAATGAGCAGTTCTTC.

The rearrangement uses TRBV6-1 and TRBJ1-5; 7 bases are shared with TRBD1. Germline values: CDR1 MNHNS, CDR2 SASEGT. This CDR3 contains 13 residues. V was pared by 1 base and J by 6 bases, with 0 bases of the junction left unmatched. CDR3 sequence reads: CASSEDRGQPQHF. The CDR3 bases are TGTGCCAGCAGTGAAGACAGGGGTCAGCCCCAGCATTTT.

The V call is TRBV4-3, the J call TRBJ2-1; the match to TRBD2 covers 7 bases. Germline V gene lookup returns CDR1 LGHNA and CDR2 YSLEER. The ends lost 4 bases at V and 2 bases at J; junction bases unmatched: 8. This CDR3 spans 16 amino acids. In DNA form, the CDR3 reads TGCGCCAGCAGCCCCCAAGCGGGGTTCGCCTACAATGAGCAGTTCTTC. Translation gives CASSPQAGFAYNEQFF.

This chain connects TRBV28 to TRBJ1-6; a weak D match, TRBD1 (6 bases). Germline V CDR1 and CDR2: MDHEN, SYDVKM. Between the trimmed V and J ends, which lost 7 bases and 10 bases, there was a span of 11 bases. This CDR3 spans 12 amino acids. This CDR3 reads CASKGTRSPLHF. For the CDR3, the DNA is TGTGCCAGCAAGGGGACACGGTCACCCCTCCACTTT.

The chain carries TRBV5-1 and TRBJ2-2; D remains ambiguous. Per the germline V gene, CDR1 is SGHRS and CDR2 is YFSETQ. The length of the CDR3 is 15 residues. Trimming removed 4 bases from V and 6 bases from J, with 16 bases in between. DNA for the CDR3: TGCGCCAGCAGCCCAGACGGGTTAGGCTCCGGGGAGCTGTTTTTT. Amino acid sequence: CASSPDGLGSGELFF.